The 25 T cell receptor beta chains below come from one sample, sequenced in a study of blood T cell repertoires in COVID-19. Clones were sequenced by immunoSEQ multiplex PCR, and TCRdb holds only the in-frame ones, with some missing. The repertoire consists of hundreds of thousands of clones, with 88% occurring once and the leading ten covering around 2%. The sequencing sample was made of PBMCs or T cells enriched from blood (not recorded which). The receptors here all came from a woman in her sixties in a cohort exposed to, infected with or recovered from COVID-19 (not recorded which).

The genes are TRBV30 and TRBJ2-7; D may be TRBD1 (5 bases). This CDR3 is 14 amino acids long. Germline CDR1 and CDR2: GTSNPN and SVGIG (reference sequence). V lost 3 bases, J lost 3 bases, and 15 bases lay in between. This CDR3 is CAWRGKGRRYEQYF. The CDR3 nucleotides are TGTGCCTGGAGGGGGAAGGGGCGCCGCTACGAGCAGTACTTC.

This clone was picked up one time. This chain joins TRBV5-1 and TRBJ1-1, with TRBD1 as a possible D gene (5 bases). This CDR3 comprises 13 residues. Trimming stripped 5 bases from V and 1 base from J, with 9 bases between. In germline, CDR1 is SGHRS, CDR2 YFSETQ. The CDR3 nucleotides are TGCGCCAGCAGGATCCAGGGGAACACTGAAGCTTTCTTT. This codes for CASRIQGNTEAFF.

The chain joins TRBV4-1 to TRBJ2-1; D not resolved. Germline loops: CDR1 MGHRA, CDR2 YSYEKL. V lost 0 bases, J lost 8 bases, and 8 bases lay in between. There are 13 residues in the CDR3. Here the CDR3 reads CASSQDSVDEQFF. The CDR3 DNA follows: TGCGCCAGCAGCCAAGATTCGGTCGATGAGCAGTTCTTC.

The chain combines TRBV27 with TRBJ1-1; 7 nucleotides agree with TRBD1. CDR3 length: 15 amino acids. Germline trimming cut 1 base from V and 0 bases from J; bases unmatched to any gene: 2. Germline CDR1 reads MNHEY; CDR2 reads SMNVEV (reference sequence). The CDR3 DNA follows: TGTGCCAGCAGTTTATTCGGACAGGTGAACACTGAAGCTTTCTTT. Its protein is CASSLFGQVNTEAFF.

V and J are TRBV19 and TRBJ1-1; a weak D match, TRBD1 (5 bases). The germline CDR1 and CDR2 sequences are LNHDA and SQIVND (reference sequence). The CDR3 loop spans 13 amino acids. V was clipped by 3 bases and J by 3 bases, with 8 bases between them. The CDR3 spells CASSIIGDTEAFF. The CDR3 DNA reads TGTGCCAGTAGTATTATAGGGGACACTGAAGCTTTCTTT. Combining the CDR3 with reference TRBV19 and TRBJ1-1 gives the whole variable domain DGGITQSPKYLFRKEGQNVTLSCEQNLNHDAMYWYRQDPGQGLRLIYYSQIVNDFQKGDIAEGYSVSREKKESFPLTVTSAQKNPTAFYLCASSIIGDTEAFFGQGTRLTVV.

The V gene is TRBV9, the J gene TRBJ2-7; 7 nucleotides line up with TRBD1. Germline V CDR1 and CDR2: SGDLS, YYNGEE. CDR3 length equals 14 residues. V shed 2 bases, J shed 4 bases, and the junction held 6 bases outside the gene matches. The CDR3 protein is CASSVGTDLYEQYF. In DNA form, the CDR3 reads TGTGCCAGCAGCGTCGGGACAGATCTATACGAGCAGTACTTC.

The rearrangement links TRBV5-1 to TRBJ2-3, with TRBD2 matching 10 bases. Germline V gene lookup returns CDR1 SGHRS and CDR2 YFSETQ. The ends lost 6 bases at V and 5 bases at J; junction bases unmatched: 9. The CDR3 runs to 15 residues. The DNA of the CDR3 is TGCGCCAGCAAGCCTAGCGGGAGTTTCGGAGATACGCAGTATTTT. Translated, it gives CASKPSGSFGDTQYF. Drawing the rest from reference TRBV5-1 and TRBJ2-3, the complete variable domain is KAGVTQTPRYLIKTRGQQVTLSCSPISGHRSVSWYQQTPGQGLQFLFEYFSETQRNKGNFPGRFSGRQFSNSRSEMNVSTLELGDSALYLCASKPSGSFGDTQYFGPGTRLTVL.

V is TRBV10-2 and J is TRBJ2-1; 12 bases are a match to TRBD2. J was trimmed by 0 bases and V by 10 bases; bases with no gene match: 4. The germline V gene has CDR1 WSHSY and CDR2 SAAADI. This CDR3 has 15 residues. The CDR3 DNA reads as TGCGCCAACTGGACTAGCGGGATCTCCTACAATGAGCAGTTCTTC. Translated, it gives CANWTSGISYNEQFF.

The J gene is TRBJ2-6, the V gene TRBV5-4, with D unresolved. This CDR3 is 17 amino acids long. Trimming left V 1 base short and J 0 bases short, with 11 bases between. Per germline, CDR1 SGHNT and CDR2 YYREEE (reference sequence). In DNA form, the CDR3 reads TGTGCCAGCAGCTTGTCTATTGTTGGCTCTGGGGCCAACGTCCTGACTTTC. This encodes CASSLSIVGSGANVLTF.

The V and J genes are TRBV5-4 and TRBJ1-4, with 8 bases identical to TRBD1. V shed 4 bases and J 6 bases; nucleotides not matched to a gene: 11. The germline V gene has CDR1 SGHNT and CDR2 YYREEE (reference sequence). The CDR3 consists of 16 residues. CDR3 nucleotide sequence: TGTGCCAGCAGCCCCGCCCGGACAGGGTCGGATGAAAAACTGTTTTTT. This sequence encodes CASSPARTGSDEKLFF.

DNA of the CDR3: TGTGCCACCAGTGATGCAAGGACTAGTTACAATGAGCAGTTCTTC. Translation: CATSDARTSYNEQFF. The chain employs TRBV24-1 and TRBJ2-1, with 7 bases matching TRBD2. Trimming removed 3 bases from V and 4 bases from J; junction bases left unmatched: 5. This CDR3 has 15 residues. Germline V CDR1 and CDR2: KGHDR, SFDVKD.

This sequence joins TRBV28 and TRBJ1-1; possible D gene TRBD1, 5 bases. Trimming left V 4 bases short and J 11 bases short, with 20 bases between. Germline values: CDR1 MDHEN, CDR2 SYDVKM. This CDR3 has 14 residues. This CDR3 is CASSSLGWRGWAFF. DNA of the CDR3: TGTGCCAGCAGTTCCTTAGGGTGGAGGGGTTGGGCTTTCTTT. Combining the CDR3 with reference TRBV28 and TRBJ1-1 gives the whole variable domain DVKVTQSSRYLVKRTGEKVFLECVQDMDHENMFWYRQDPGLGLRLIYFSYDVKMKEKGDIPEGYSVSREKKERFSLILESASTNQTSMYLCASSSLGWRGWAFFGQGTRLTVV.

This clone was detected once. In nucleotides, the CDR3 is TGTGCCAGTAGTCAGAGGGCGCGGAGGGAGACCCAGTACTTC. It translates to CASSQRARRETQYF. The chain joins TRBV19 to TRBJ2-5, with a weak D call TRBD2 (5 bases). CDR1 LNHDA and CDR2 SQIVND come from the germline V gene (reference sequence). The V end was cut by 5 bases, the J end by 5 bases, with 15 bases between. The CDR3 consists of 14 residues.

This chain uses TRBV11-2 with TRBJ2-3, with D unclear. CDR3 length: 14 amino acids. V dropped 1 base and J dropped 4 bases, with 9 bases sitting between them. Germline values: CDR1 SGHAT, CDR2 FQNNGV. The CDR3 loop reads CASSLVGRADTQYF. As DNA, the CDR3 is TGTGCCAGCAGCTTAGTTGGTCGCGCAGATACGCAGTATTTT. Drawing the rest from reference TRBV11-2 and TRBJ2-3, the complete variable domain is EAGVAQSPRYKIIEKRQSVAFWCNPISGHATLYWYQQILGQGPKLLIQFQNNGVVDDSQLPKDRFSAERLKGVDSTLKIQPAKLEDSAVYLCASSLVGRADTQYFGPGTRLTVL.

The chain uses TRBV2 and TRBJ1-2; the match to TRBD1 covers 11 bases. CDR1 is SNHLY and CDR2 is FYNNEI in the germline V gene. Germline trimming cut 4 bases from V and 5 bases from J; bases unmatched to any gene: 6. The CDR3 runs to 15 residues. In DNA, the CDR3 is TGTGCCAGCAGTGCGCCGGACAGGGGGCAATATGGCTACACCTTC. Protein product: CASSAPDRGQYGYTF.

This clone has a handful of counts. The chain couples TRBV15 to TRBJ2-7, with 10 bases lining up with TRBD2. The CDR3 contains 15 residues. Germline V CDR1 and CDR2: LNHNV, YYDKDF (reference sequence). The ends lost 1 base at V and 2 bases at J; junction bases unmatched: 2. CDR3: CATSRGLAGAYEQYF. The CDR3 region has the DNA TGTGCCACCAGCAGAGGGCTAGCGGGAGCCTACGAGCAGTACTTC.

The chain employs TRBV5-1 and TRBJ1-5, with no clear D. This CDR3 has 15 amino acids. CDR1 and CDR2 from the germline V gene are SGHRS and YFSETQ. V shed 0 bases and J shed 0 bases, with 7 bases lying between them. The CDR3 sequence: CASSLDGDSNQPQHF. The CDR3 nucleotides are TGCGCCAGCAGCTTGGATGGAGATAGCAATCAGCCCCAGCATTTT.

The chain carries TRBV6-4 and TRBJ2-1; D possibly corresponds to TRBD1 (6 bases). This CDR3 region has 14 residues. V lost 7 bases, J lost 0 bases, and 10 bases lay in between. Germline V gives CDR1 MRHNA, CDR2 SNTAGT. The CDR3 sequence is CASKPDSSYNEQFF. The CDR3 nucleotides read TGTGCCAGCAAACCGGACAGCTCCTACAATGAGCAGTTCTTC.

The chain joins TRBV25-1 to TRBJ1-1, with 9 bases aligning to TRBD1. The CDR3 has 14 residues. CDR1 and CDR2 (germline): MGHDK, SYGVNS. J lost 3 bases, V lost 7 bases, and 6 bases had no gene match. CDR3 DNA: TGTGCCAGCACTAAACAGGGGGCGTACACTGAAGCTTTCTTT. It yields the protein CASTKQGAYTEAFF. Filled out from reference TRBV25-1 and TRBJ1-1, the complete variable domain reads EADIYQTPRYLVIGTGKKITLECSQTMGHDKMYWYQQDPGMELHLIHYSYGVNSTEKGDLSSESTVSRIRTEHFPLTLESARPSHTSQYLCASTKQGAYTEAFFGQGTRLTVV.

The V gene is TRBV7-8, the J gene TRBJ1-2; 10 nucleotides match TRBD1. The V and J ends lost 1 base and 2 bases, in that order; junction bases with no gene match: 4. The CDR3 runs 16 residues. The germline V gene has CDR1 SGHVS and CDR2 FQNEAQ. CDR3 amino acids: CASSLVGQGVNYGYTF. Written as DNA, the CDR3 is TGTGCCAGCAGCTTAGTAGGACAGGGGGTGAACTATGGCTACACCTTC.

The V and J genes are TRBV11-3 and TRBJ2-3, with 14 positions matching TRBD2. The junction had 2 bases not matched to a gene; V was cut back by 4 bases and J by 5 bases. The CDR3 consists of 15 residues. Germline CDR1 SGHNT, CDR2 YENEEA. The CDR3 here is CASSSGLAGGDTQYF. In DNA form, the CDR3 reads TGTGCCAGCAGCTCCGGACTAGCGGGAGGAGATACGCAGTATTTT.

CDR3 region: CASSLARASYYEQYF. The CDR3 coding sequence is TGTGCCAGCAGCTTAGCGCGGGCGAGCTACTACGAGCAGTACTTC. V is TRBV7-9 and J is TRBJ2-7, with a weak D call TRBD2 (5 bases). The CDR3 is 15 residues long. CDR1 is SEHNR and CDR2 is FQNEAQ in the germline V gene (reference sequence). V lost 0 bases, J lost 3 bases, and 12 bases lay in between. The complete variable domain, with remaining parts taken from reference TRBV7-9 and TRBJ2-7, reads DTGVSQNPRHKITKRGQNVTFRCDPISEHNRLYWYRQTLGQGPEFLTYFQNEAQLEKSRLLSDRFSAERPKGSFSTLEIQRTEQGDSAMYLCASSLARASYYEQYFGPGTRLTVT.

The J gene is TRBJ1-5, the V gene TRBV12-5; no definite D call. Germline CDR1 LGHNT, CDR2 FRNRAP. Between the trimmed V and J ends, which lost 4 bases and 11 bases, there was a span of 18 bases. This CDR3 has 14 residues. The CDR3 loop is CASGSRPPPRSQHF. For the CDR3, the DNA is TGTGCTAGTGGTTCCCGGCCCCCCCCCAGGTCCCAGCATTTT.

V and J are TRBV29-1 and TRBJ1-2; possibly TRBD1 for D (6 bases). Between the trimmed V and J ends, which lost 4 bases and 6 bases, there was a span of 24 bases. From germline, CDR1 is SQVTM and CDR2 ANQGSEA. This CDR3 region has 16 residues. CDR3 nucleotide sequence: TGCAGCGTTGTGGGACATTACCTGGGAGGGGTCGATGGCTACACCTTC. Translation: CSVVGHYLGGVDGYTF.

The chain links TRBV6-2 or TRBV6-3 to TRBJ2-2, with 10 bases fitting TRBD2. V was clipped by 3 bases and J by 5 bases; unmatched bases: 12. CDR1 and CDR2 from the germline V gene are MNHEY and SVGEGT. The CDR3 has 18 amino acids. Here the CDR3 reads CASSYSALPGLATGELFF. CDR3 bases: TGTGCCAGCAGTTATTCGGCCCTTCCGGGACTAGCGACCGGGGAGCTGTTTTTT.